This T cell receptor (beta chain) was captured in a study of response to subunit inactivated influenza vaccine. Findings of the study overall: T cells newly recruited by each seasonal influenza vaccination are few, the authors suggested.

TCRdb reanalysed the RT-PCR reads using MiXCR and keeps one entry per CDR3 protein. The repertoire holds approximately 700,000 distinct CDR3 sequences, with 15% to 18% as singletons. Concerning this clonotype itself: The antigen is undetermined.

This CDR3 contains 15 residues. CDR1 and CDR2 from the germline V gene are SGHRS and YFSETQ. V dropped 4 bases and J dropped 5; count of bases not matched to a gene: 7. The chain uses TRBV5-1 and TRBJ2-1, with 9 bases identical to TRBD1. The sequencing here drew on PBMCs from blood, taken approximately 13 days after vaccination. This receptor was obtained from a man aged 45-60 years who received an inactivated influenza vaccine. The CDR3 is CASSQQGALNNEQFF. CDR3 in DNA: TGCGCCAGCAGCCAACAGGGGGCCCTAAACAATGAGCAGTTCTTC.